This T cell receptor beta chain comes out of a study of tumor and adjacent non-tumor tissue in lung cancer. As regards this clonotype: Antigen unknown. This may stem from a read error, because a much larger clone lies one nucleotide away.

Germline V CDR1 and CDR2: MGHRA, YSYEKL. The CDR3 length is 17 residues. General study results and limits: Top 100 clones took a larger repertoire share in normal lung. Significantly higher TCR diversity was found in tumor than normal lung.

Three rounds of nested PCR, following a modified ARM-PCR protocol, produced the TCRbeta library. TCRdb used MiXCR to reprocess the multiplex PCR reads, holding one entry per CDR3 protein. Of approximately 66,000 distinct CDR3 sequences in the sample, about 55% were seen once. No cell sorting was done before RNA was extracted from the tissue. The normal lung tissue was taken more than 3 cm from the tumor edge. Sequenced sample: distant non-tumor lung tissue. This chain links TRBV4-1 with TRBJ2-1; D is perhaps TRBD2 (5 bases). The sequence derives from a man in his sixties or seventies with non-small cell lung cancer. The CDR3 reads CPSSQDYGGSSYNEQFF. CDR3 nucleotide sequence: TGCCCCAGCAGCCAAGATTACGGAGGTAGCTCCTACAATGAGCAGTTCTTC.